The 5 T cell receptor beta chains below were found in one sample sequenced in a study of T cells after yellow fever vaccination. MiXCR, run by TCRdb on the 5' RACE reads, gives a single entry per CDR3 protein. The repertoire includes roughly 94,000 distinct CDR3 sequences, approximately 9% of them detected once, and 16% sits in the top ten. Material: CD8+ T cells not binding an NS4B(214-222) dextramer, sorted from PBMCs, obtained approximately 15 days after the first yellow fever vaccination. Receptors originate from a man between 18 and 35 years old who received the YFV17D yellow fever vaccine.

CDR3 protein: CASSYGLAGQGGELFF. The CDR3 nucleotides read TGTGCCAGCAGCTATGGACTAGCGGGGCAGGGCGGGGAGCTGTTTTTT. The chain recombines TRBV6-5 with TRBJ2-2, with 12 bases that match TRBD2. Germline V CDR1 and CDR2: MNHEY, SVGAGI. This CDR3 has 16 residues. V gave up 6 bases and J gave up 7 bases; unmatched junction bases: 9.

There are many counts of this clonotype. The V and J genes are TRBV20-1 and TRBJ2-3; D remains ambiguous. The germline gives CDR1 DFQATT, CDR2 SNEGSKA (reference sequence). V lost 6 bases and J 3 bases, leaving 19 bases between the germline ends. The CDR3 is 15 amino acids. The CDR3 sequence is CSACKDEEWTDTQYF. In nucleotides, the CDR3 is TGCAGTGCCTGTAAGGACGAGGAGTGGACAGATACGCAGTATTTT.

The chain is built from TRBV11-2 and TRBJ2-7, with TRBD1 identical over 9 bases. Per the germline V gene, CDR1 is SGHAT and CDR2 is FQNNGV. Trimming took 5 bases from V and 6 from J; bases not matched to a gene: 11. This CDR3 has 15 residues. The CDR3 DNA is TGTGCCAGCAGCCTGTTCCACAGGGGGCCCATCGAGCAGTACTTC. The encoded protein is CASSLFHRGPIEQYF.

This clonotype has at least ten counts. The chain carries TRBV20-1 and TRBJ2-7; D is perhaps TRBD1 (6 bases). There are 13 residues in the CDR3. Per germline, CDR1 DFQATT and CDR2 SNEGSKA (reference sequence). V was shortened by 0 bases and J by 7 bases, with 13 bases between the two germline ends. The CDR3 sequence: CSAREPNRVEQYF. The CDR3 coding sequence is TGCAGTGCTAGAGAGCCAAACAGGGTGGAGCAGTACTTC.

Here the CDR3 reads CASSRGRGNTEAFF. CDR3 nucleotides: TGTGCCAGCAGCAGGGGACGGGGTAACACTGAAGCTTTCTTT. The chain combines TRBV11-2 with TRBJ1-1; D possibly corresponds to TRBD1 (5 bases). This CDR3 spans 14 amino acids. Germline assignment: CDR1 SGHAT and CDR2 FQNNGV. Trimming stripped 5 bases from V and 2 bases from J, with 12 bases between.